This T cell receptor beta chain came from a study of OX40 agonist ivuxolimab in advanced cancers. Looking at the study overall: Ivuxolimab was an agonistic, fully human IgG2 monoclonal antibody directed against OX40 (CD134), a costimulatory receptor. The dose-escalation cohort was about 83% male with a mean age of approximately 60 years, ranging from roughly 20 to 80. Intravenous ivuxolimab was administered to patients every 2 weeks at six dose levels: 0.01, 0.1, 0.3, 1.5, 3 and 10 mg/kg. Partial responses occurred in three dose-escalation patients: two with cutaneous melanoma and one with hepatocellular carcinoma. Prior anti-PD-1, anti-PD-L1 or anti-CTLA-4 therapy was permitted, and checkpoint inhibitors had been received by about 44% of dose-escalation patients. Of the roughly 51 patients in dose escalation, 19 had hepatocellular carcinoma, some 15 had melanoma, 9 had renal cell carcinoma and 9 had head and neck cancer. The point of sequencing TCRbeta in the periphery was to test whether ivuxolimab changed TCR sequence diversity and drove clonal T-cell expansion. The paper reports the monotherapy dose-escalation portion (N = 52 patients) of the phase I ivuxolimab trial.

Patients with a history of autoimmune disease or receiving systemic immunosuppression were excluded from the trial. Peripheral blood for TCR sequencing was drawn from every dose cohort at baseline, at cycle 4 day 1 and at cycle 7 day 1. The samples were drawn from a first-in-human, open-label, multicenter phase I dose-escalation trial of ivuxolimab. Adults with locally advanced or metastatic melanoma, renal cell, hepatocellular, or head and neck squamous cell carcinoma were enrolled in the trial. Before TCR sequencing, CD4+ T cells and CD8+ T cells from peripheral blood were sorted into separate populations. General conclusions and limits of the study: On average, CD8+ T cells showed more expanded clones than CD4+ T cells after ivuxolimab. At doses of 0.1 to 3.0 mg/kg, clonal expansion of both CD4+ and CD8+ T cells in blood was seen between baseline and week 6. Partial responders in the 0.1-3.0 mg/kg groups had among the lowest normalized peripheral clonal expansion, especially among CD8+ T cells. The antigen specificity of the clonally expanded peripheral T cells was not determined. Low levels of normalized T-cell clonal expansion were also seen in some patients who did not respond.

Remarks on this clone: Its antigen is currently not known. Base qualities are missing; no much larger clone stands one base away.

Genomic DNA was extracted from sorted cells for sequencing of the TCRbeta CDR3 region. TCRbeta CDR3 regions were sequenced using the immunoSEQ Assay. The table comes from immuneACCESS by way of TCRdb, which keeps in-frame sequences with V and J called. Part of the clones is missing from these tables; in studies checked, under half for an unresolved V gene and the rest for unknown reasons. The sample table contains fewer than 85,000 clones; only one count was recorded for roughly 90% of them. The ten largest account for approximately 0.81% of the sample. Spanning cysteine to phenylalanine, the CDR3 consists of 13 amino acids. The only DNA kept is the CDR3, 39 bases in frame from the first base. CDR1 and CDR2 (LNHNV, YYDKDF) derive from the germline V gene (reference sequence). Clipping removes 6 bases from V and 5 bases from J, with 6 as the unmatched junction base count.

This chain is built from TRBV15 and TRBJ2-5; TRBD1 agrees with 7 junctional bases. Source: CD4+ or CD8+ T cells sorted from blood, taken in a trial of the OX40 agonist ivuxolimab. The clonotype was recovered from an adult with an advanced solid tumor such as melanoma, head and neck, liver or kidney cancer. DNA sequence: TGTGCCACCAGGACCGGGACAGTTGAGACCCAGTACTTC. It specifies CATRTGTVETQYF.